This TCR beta chain stems from a study of beta chain features in type 1 diabetes. Study-level findings and limits: When Type 1 diabetes patients were examined, their TCRB CDR3s proved moderately but significantly shorter in all four CD4+ subsets. Insertion counts at VDJ junctions were lower in type 1 diabetes patients, who also showed more deletions there.

Points on this clone: What it binds is not known.

CDR1 is GTSNPN and CDR2 is SVGIG in the germline V gene (reference sequence). The CDR3 loop spans 13 amino acids. Trimming stripped 1 base from V and 5 bases from J, with 8 bases between. Staining for CD45RO/CCR7/CD25/CD127/CD95/CD27 allowed sorting of CD4+ naive, central memory, regulatory and stem cell-like memory cells. The investigators reverse transcribed all of the isolated RNA, so they sequenced expressed TCRB transcripts. Data came from immunoSEQ multiplex PCR; TCRdb stores just in-frame clones and leaves some out. This table holds some 330,000 clones, roughly 13% found once. The source material was naive CD4+ T cells from blood. The V call is TRBV30, the J call TRBJ1-4; no clear D. The TCR comes from a woman aged 18-29 years with type 1 diabetes. CDR3 protein: CAWSGAKNEKLFF. As DNA, the CDR3 is TGTGCCTGGAGTGGGGCGAAGAATGAAAAACTGTTTTTT.